This T cell receptor beta chain appears in the sequencing data of a study of T-cell memory formation after mild COVID-19. This clonotype has more than one count but fewer than ten. TCRdb passed the 5' RACE reads through MiXCR, listing each CDR3 protein once. The table has approximately 250,000 distinct CDR3 sequences, 15% to 20% seen once. In germline, CDR1 is SGHTA, CDR2 FQGNSA. The V end lost 3 bases, the J end lost 6 bases, and 19 bases lay between the germline ends. This CDR3 region has 16 residues. This clonotype was sampled from a man aged 18 to 29 who had mild COVID-19 (a few samples of this study predate the infection). Cell type and time point are not known. The J gene is TRBJ2-3, the V gene TRBV7-2, with D tentatively TRBD2 (6 bases). Specimen: PBMCs or a T cell subset sorted from them (not recorded which). The CDR3 loop reads CASSFLASHPRDTQYF. The CDR3 nucleotides read TGTGCCAGCAGCTTTCTAGCGAGTCATCCCCGGGATACGCAGTATTTT.